Presented here are 19 T cell receptor beta chains from one specimen sequenced in a study of OX40 agonist ivuxolimab in advanced cancers. Sequencing used immunoSEQ multiplex PCR; TCRdb keeps in-frame clones, though not all of them. The table has roughly 80,000 clones, under 90% seen once. The starting material was CD4+ or CD8+ T cells sorted from blood, obtained in a trial of the OX40 agonist ivuxolimab. The receptor source for this set is an adult with an advanced solid tumor such as melanoma, head and neck, liver or kidney cancer.

The rearrangement uses TRBV6-1 and TRBJ1-2, with D possibly TRBD1 on 5 matching bases. The CDR3 sequence is 14 residues long. V shed 4 bases and J shed 4 bases, with 13 bases lying between them. Germline V gene data show CDR1 as MNHNS and CDR2 as SASEGT. Here the CDR3 reads CASSVGLGGYGYTF. CDR3 sequence (DNA): TGTGCCAGCAGTGTAGGTCTTGGGGGCTATGGCTACACCTTC.

This clone was picked up one time. The genes are TRBV20-1 and TRBJ2-5; D ambiguous. Germline CDR1 reads DFQATT; CDR2 reads SNEGSKA (reference sequence). Trimming left V 3 bases short and J 5 bases short, with 7 bases between. CDR3 size: 11 residues. In DNA, the CDR3 is TGCAGTGCTAGGTCCCGGGAGACCCAGTACTTC. Translated, it gives CSARSRETQYF.

This sequence joins TRBV5-1 and TRBJ2-5, with D possibly being TRBD1 (6 bases). The end of the DNA fits TRBJ2-7 better, so the J call may be wrong. Germline V gene lookup returns CDR1 SGHRS and CDR2 YFSETQ. The CDR3 is 14 amino acids. The CDR3 sequence: CASSFSRGSYEQYF. The CDR3 DNA sequence: TGCGCCAGCAGCTTTAGCAGGGGATCCTACGAGCAGTACTTC.

V is TRBV14 and J is TRBJ2-2, with D tentatively TRBD2 (6 bases). CDR1 and CDR2 (germline): SGHDN, FVKESK. This CDR3 spans 14 amino acids. The V end lost 2 bases, the J end lost 4 bases, and 8 bases lay between the germline ends. This CDR3 reads CASSQIGSTGELFF. The CDR3 nucleotides read TGTGCCAGCAGCCAAATCGGGAGCACCGGGGAGCTGTTTTTT. Full variable domain (outside the CDR3, taken from reference TRBV14 and TRBJ2-2): EAGVTQFPSHSVIEKGQTVTLRCDPISGHDNLYWYRRVMGKEIKFLLHFVKESKQDESGMPNNRFLAERTGGTYSTLKVQPAELEDSGVYFCASSQIGSTGELFFGEGSRLTVL.

Written as DNA, the CDR3 is TGCGCCAGCAGCTTGGGGGGGGCTACAGCCGAGACCCAGTACTTC. Translation gives CASSLGGATAETQYF. V is TRBV5-1 and J is TRBJ2-5; D tentatively reads TRBD1 or TRBD2 (6 bases each). Germline-derived CDR1 and CDR2 are SGHRS and YFSETQ. This CDR3 is built from 15 residues. The V gene lost 0 bases and the J gene lost 5 bases, with 14 bases spanning the gap.

This chain links TRBV5-5 with TRBJ1-5, with 7 bases fitting TRBD1. The CDR3 is 16 amino acids. CDR1 and CDR2 (germline): SGHKS, YYEKEE (reference sequence). The V and J ends lost 3 bases and 2 bases, in that order; junction bases with no gene match: 8. CDR3 DNA: TGTGCCAGCAGCTCATCGACAGGGAAGGGCAATCAGCCCCAGCATTTT. Its translation is CASSSSTGKGNQPQHF.

The rearrangement links TRBV30 to TRBJ2-5; no clear D. V lost 1 base and J 1 base, leaving 7 bases between the germline ends. Germline-derived CDR1 and CDR2 are GTSNPN and SVGIG (reference sequence). This CDR3 region has 13 residues. CDR3 DNA sequence: TGTGCCTGGAGTGGGCAGACCCAAGAGACCCAGTACTTC. Translated: CAWSGQTQETQYF.

This chain joins TRBV9 and TRBJ1-2, with D perhaps TRBD1 (5 bases). The ends were cut back, 7 bases at V and 3 bases at J, with 10 bases in the middle. The CDR3 runs 12 residues. In germline, CDR1 is SGDLS, CDR2 YYNGEE. CDR3 protein: CASEAGHYGYTF. In nucleotides, the CDR3 is TGTGCCAGCGAGGCAGGGCACTATGGCTACACCTTC.

The chain recombines TRBV30 with TRBJ1-4, with D perhaps matching TRBD1 (6 bases). CDR3 length: 14 residues. V lost 1 base, J lost 6 bases, and 12 bases lay in between. CDR1 GTSNPN and CDR2 SVGIG come from the germline V gene (reference sequence). The CDR3 protein is CAWSDGGSDEKLFF. The CDR3 nucleotides are TGTGCCTGGAGTGACGGGGGCTCGGATGAAAAACTGTTTTTT.

The rearrangement links TRBV4-1 to TRBJ2-7, with D possibly called TRBD1 or TRBD2 (6 bases each). The V gene lost 4 bases and the J gene lost 3 bases, with 19 bases spanning the gap. The CDR3 totals 16 residues. Germline assignment: CDR1 MGHRA and CDR2 YSYEKL. CDR3 in amino acids: CASSPEGVRGVYEQYF. CDR3 DNA: TGCGCCAGCAGCCCCGAGGGGGTGCGGGGTGTCTACGAGCAGTACTTC.

The rearrangement joins TRBV29-1 to TRBJ2-5; 9 positions agree with TRBD2. CDR1 is SQVTM, CDR2 ANQGSEA, per germline. The CDR3 contains 13 residues. V shed 5 bases, J shed 4 bases, and the junction held 5 bases outside the gene matches. The CDR3 region is CSVSPSGAETQYF. DNA of the CDR3: TGCAGCGTTAGTCCTAGCGGGGCAGAGACCCAGTACTTC.

The chain has TRBV20-1 and TRBJ2-7; the D gene is possibly TRBD1 (5 bases). V lost 2 bases and J lost 7, with 9 bases in between. Germline V gives CDR1 DFQATT, CDR2 SNEGSKA (reference sequence). The CDR3 totals 11 residues. In nucleotides, the CDR3 is TGCAGTGCTAGACGAGACAGAGAGCAGTACTTC. This encodes CSARRDREQYF.

This clone showed up just once. CDR3 amino acids: CAWRLQGQETQYF. The CDR3 DNA reads TGTGCCTGGAGGTTGCAGGGCCAAGAGACCCAGTACTTC. The V call is TRBV30, the J call TRBJ2-5; possibly TRBD1 for D (5 bases). The germline CDR1 and CDR2 sequences are GTSNPN and SVGIG (reference sequence). Trimming pared 3 bases from V and 1 base from J, leaving 9 bases between. This CDR3 has 13 amino acids. Drawing the rest from reference TRBV30 and TRBJ2-5, the complete variable domain is SQTIHQWPATLVQPVGSPLSLECTVEGTSNPNLYWYRQAAGRGLQLLFYSVGIGQISSEVPQNLSASRPQDRQFILSSKKLLLSDSGFYLCAWRLQGQETQYFGPGTRLLVL.

The chain has TRBV7-8 and TRBJ1-5; maybe TRBD1 (5 bases). Germline V gene data show CDR1 as SGHVS and CDR2 as FQNEAQ. The CDR3 extends over 16 amino acids. V shed 3 bases and J shed 6 bases, with 18 bases lying between them. The CDR3 region is CASSLGLSPSSQPQHF. For the CDR3, the DNA is TGTGCCAGCAGCTTGGGACTTTCGCCGTCAAGTCAGCCCCAGCATTTT.

The V call is TRBV28, the J call TRBJ2-7; no clear D. Trimming cost V 8 bases and J 7 bases, with 6 bases left between them. CDR3 length equals 9 residues. Germline V gene data show CDR1 as MDHEN and CDR2 as SYDVKM. CDR3 in amino acids: CASGREQYF. DNA for the CDR3: TGTGCCAGCGGTAGAGAGCAGTACTTC.

J is TRBJ1-2 and V is TRBV29-1; 10 bases align to TRBD1. Germline loops: CDR1 SQVTM, CDR2 ANQGSEA. The V and J ends lost 6 bases and 2 bases, in that order; junction bases with no gene match: 12. The length of the CDR3 is 16 residues. This CDR3 reads CSVPKGGTGENYGYTF. The DNA for the CDR3 is TGCAGCGTCCCCAAGGGGGGGACAGGGGAGAACTATGGCTACACCTTC.

A single count supports this clone. One end of the junction is discordant with germline, which a read error may explain. The rearrangement links TRBV5-4 to TRBJ2-5, with D possibly being TRBD2 (7 bases). The germline gives CDR1 SGHNT, CDR2 YYREEE (reference sequence). The CDR3 sequence is 16 residues long. The CDR3 spells CASSPGGRDKQGTQYF. The CDR3, as DNA: TGTGCCAGCAGCCCGGGGGGACGGGACAAGCAAGGGACCCAGTACTTC.

The V gene is TRBV19, the J gene TRBJ2-3; 7 positions agree with TRBD2. The CDR3 runs to 14 residues. The junction had 3 bases not matched to a gene; V was cut back by 5 bases and J by 1 base. In germline, CDR1 is LNHDA, CDR2 SQIVND (reference sequence). The DNA of the CDR3 is TGTGCCAGTAGTCACGCGGGGGGCACAGATACGCAGTATTTT. Protein sequence: CASSHAGGTDTQYF.

Of note for this clone: The same CDR3 can be traced to other DNA sequences in this sample. The chain recombines TRBV9 with TRBJ1-2, with TRBD1 matching over 7 bases. This CDR3 has 14 amino acids. V shed 0 bases, J shed 1 base, and the junction held 0 bases outside the gene matches. Germline V gives CDR1 SGDLS, CDR2 YYNGEE. The chain's CDR3 is CASSVDRGNYGYTF. The CDR3 DNA follows: TGTGCCAGCAGCGTAGACAGGGGTAACTATGGCTACACCTTC.